Sequencing of this TCR beta chain was carried out in a study of T cells in Graves' hyperthyroidism and ophthalmopathy. Study information: Peripheral blood was obtained at initial diagnosis, preceding any treatment. Regarding the study as a whole: The model identified upcoming ophthalmopathy a median approximately six months ahead of onset. Among thyroid clonotypes expanded above 0.001, most also appeared in blood.

Using RNA transcripts as the source, TCR beta CDR3 regions were amplified. Primed by the HTBI set, a first-round RT-PCR was run on the TCR CDR3. TCRdb itself ran the multiplex PCR reads through MiXCR, one entry per CDR3 protein. Seen here are about 520,000 distinct CDR3 sequences, around a quarter observed once, and the top ten hold around 11%. This clonotype was counted ten times or more. Its matching antigen is unknown. Uncontrolled infection, other autoimmune disease, pregnancy or lactation excluded patients. The V gene's germline CDR1 is MNHNS and CDR2 SASEGT. The ends lost 6 bases at V and 3 bases at J; junction bases unmatched: 9. There are 16 residues in the CDR3.

The source is a woman in her 30s with Graves' ophthalmopathy. Sample: blood. The chain links TRBV6-1 to TRBJ1-5, with 9 positions matching TRBD1. The CDR3 protein is CASRQGARAVNQPQHF. The CDR3, as DNA: TGTGCCAGCAGACAGGGGGCCAGGGCGGTCAATCAGCCCCAGCATTTT.